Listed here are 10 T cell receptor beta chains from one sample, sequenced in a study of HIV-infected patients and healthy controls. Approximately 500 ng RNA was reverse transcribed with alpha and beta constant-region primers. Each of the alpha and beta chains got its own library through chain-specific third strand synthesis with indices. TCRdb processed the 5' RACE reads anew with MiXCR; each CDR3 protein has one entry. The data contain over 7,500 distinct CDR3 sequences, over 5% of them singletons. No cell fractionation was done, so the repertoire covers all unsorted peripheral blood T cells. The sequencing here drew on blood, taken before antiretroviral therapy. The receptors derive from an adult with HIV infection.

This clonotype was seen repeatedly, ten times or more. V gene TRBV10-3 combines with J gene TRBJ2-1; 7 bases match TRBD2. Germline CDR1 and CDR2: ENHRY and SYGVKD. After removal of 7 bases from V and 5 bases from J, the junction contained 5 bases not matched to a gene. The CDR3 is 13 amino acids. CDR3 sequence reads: CAIIRDYDNEQFF. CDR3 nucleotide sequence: TGTGCCATCATTCGGGACTACGACAATGAGCAGTTCTTC.

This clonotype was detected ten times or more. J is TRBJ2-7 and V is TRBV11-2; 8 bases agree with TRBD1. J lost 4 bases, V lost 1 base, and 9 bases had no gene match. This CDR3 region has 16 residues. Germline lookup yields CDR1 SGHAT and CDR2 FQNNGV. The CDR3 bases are TGTGCCAGCAGCTTAGGGGCCGGGACAGGAACGTACGAGCAGTACTTC. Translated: CASSLGAGTGTYEQYF.

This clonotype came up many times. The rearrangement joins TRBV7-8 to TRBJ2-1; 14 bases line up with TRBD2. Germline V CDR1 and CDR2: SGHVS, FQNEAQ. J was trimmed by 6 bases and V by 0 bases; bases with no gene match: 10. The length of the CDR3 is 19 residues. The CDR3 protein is CASSLAQRLAGGPTNEQFF. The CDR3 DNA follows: TGTGCCAGCAGCTTAGCGCAGAGACTAGCGGGGGGGCCGACCAATGAGCAGTTCTTC. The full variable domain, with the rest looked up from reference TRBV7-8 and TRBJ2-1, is GAGVSQSPRYKVAKRGQDVALRCDPISGHVSLFWYQQALGQGPEFLTYFQNEAQLDKSGLPSDRFFAERPEGSVSTLKIQRTQQEDSAVYLCASSLAQRLAGGPTNEQFFGPGTRLTVL.

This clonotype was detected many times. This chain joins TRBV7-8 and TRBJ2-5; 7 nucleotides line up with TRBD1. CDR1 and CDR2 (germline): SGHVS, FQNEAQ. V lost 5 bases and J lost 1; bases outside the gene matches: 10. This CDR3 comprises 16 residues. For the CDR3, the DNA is TGTGCCAGCAGCGCCGGAGACAGGGTGTCCCAAGAGACCCAGTACTTC. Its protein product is CASSAGDRVSQETQYF.

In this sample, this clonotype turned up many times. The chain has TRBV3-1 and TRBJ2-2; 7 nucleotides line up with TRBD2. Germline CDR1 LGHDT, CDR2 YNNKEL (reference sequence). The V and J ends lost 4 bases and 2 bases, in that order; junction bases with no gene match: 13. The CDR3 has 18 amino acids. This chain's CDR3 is CASSLSPRGNLNTGELFF. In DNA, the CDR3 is TGTGCCAGCAGCCTATCTCCGCGGGGGAACCTCAACACCGGGGAGCTGTTTTTT.

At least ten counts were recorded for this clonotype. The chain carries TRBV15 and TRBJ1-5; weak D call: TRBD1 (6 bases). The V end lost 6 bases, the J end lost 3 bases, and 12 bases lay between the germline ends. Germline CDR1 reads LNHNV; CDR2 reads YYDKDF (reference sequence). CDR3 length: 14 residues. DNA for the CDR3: TGTGCCACCAGGCTGGGGGGCGCCAATCAGCCCCAGCATTTT. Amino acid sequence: CATRLGGANQPQHF.

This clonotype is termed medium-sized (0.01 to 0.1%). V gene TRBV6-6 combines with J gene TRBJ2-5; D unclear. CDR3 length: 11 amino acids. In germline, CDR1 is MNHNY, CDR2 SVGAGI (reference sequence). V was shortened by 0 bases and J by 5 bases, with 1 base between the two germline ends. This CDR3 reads CASSYSETQYF. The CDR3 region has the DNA TGTGCCAGCAGTTACTCCGAGACCCAGTACTTC.

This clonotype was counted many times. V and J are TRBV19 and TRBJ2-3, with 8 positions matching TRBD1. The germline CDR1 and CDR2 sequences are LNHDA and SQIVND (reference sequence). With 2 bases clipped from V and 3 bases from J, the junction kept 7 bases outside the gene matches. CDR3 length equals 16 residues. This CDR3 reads CASSIRQGAGTDTQYF. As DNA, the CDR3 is TGTGCCAGTAGTATACGGCAGGGGGCTGGAACAGATACGCAGTATTTT.

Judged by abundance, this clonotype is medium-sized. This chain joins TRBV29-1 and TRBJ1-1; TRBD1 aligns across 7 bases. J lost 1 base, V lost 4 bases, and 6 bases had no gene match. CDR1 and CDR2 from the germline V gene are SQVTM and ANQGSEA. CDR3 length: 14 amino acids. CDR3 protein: CSVGRYRGNTEAFF. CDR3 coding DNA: TGCAGCGTTGGTAGGTACAGGGGGAACACTGAAGCTTTCTTT.

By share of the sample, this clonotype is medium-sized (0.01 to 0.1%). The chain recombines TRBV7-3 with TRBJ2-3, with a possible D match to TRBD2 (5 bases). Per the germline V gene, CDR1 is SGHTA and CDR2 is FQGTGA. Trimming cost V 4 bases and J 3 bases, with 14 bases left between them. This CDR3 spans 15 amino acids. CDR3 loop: CASSSTGISTDTQYF. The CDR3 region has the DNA TGTGCCAGCAGCTCCACGGGGATTTCGACAGATACGCAGTATTTT.